This section outlines one T cell receptor beta chain sequence together with its context. Its antigen remains unidentified. These data are taken from a study of cytomegalovirus exposure and HLA in healthy donors. Whole-study results and caveats: Reports indicated that the classifier achieved high specificity and sensitivity in diagnosing cytomegalovirus status.

The CDR3 sequence is 14 residues long. J was trimmed by 4 bases and V by 0 bases; bases with no gene match: 2. The germline gives CDR1 SQVTM, CDR2 ANQGSEA. 13 Jbeta primers and 60 Vbeta primers were used for the PCR. Clones were sequenced by immunoSEQ multiplex PCR, and TCRdb holds only the in-frame ones, with some missing. In the table there are roughly 100,000 clones, more than 65% of which are singletons. The sequenced material came from PBMCs. The chain uses TRBV29-1 and TRBJ1-1; 10 bases align to TRBD1. The clonotype comes from a man under 40 in good health and CMV-seronegative. The CDR3: CSVEERTGGTEAFF. CDR3 in DNA: TGCAGCGTTGAAGAGAGGACAGGGGGCACTGAAGCTTTCTTT. The full variable domain, with the rest looked up from reference TRBV29-1 and TRBJ1-1, is SAVISQKPSRDICQRGTSLTIQCQVDSQVTMMFWYRQQPGQSLTLIATANQGSEATYESGFVIDKFPISRPNLTFSTLTVSNMSPEDSSIYLCSVEERTGGTEAFFGQGTRLTVV.